Below, 26 T cell receptor beta chains from the same sample are listed, as sequenced in a study of regulatory T cells in long-lasting Graves disease. With iRepertoire HTBI primers and Arm-PCR of CDR3 regions, TCR beta libraries were built. TCRdb re-analysed the multiplex PCR reads in MiXCR, keeping a single row per CDR3 protein. This table holds 400,000 to 500,000 distinct CDR3 sequences, over 14% found once. Noted time point: newly diagnosed GD, antithyroid drugs for less than 3 months. Extracted RNA from PBMCs served as the source of the TCR library. These sequences were also reported in another study, on T cells in Graves' hyperthyroidism and ophthalmopathy.

This material consisted of peripheral blood mononuclear cells (PBMCs), taken at new diagnosis, from a patient treated with antithyroid drugs. The receptors come from a woman aged 40 to 55 with Graves disease.

The V and J genes are TRBV15 and TRBJ2-4, with TRBD1 matching over 10 bases. The V segment lost 2 bases and the J segment 6 bases; nucleotides outside the gene matches: 4. This CDR3 has 15 residues. Per germline, CDR1 LNHNV and CDR2 YYDKDF (reference sequence). The CDR3 here is CATSRSGQGGNIQYF. CDR3 bases: TGTGCCACCAGCAGATCCGGACAGGGGGGAAACATTCAGTACTTC.

At least ten counts were recorded for this clonotype. CDR3 in amino acids: CASSEGSGAPYEQYF. The CDR3 DNA sequence: TGCGCCAGCAGTGAGGGTAGCGGGGCCCCCTACGAGCAGTACTTC. This sequence joins TRBV10-2 and TRBJ2-7; 8 bases are a match to TRBD2. Per the germline V gene, CDR1 is WSHSY and CDR2 is SAAADI. With 2 bases clipped from V and 2 bases from J, the junction kept 5 bases outside the gene matches. This CDR3 has 15 amino acids.

As for this clonotype: A much larger clonotype is one base distant, so this may be a read error. The chain couples TRBV20-1 to TRBJ2-1, with TRBD2 identical over 9 bases. This CDR3 spans 13 amino acids. From germline, CDR1 is DFQATT and CDR2 SNEGSKA (reference sequence). The CDR3 sequence is CSAPISGSNERFF. The CDR3 DNA is TGCAGTGCTCCGATTAGCGGGAGCAATGAGCGGTTCTTC.

This clonotype was recorded many times. J is TRBJ2-7 and V is TRBV5-5; 12 bases map to TRBD2. With V trimmed by 0 bases and J by 2 bases, 0 bases remained unmatched. The CDR3 contains 15 residues. Germline lookup yields CDR1 SGHKS and CDR2 YYEKEE (reference sequence). The chain's CDR3 is CASSLASGRAYEQYF. In DNA, the CDR3 is TGTGCCAGCAGCTTGGCTAGCGGGAGGGCCTACGAGCAGTACTTC.

This clonotype showed up just once. This chain links TRBV2 with TRBJ1-2; D remains ambiguous. Germline assignment: CDR1 SNHLY and CDR2 FYNNEI. V dropped 2 bases and J dropped 7 bases, with 11 bases sitting between them. The CDR3 length is 13 residues. The CDR3, as DNA: TGTGCCAGCAGTGAAAAACAGAAGTCTGGCTACACCTTC. It specifies CASSEKQKSGYTF.

A word on this clonotype: Since the CDR3 does not end with the conserved phenylalanine or tryptophan, this likely comes from a read error. The rearrangement joins TRBV7-9 to TRBJ2-5; 11 bases are shared with TRBD2. Trimming removed 3 bases from V and 2 bases from J; junction bases left unmatched: 2. This CDR3 contains 15 residues. Germline values: CDR1 SEHNR, CDR2 FQNEAQ (reference sequence). The CDR3 nucleotides are TGTGCCAGCAGCTTGGGACTAGCGGATCAAGAGACCCAGTACTTG. This sequence encodes CASSLGLADQETQYL.

The genes are TRBV5-1 and TRBJ1-1; D may be TRBD1 (5 bases). V dropped 0 bases and J dropped 3 bases, with 15 bases sitting between them. CDR1 and CDR2 from the germline V gene are SGHRS and YFSETQ. The CDR3 covers 16 residues. For the CDR3, the DNA is TGCGCCAGCAGCTTGGAAGGTCGGGACTTCGACACTGAAGCTTTCTTT. It encodes CASSLEGRDFDTEAFF.

This clonotype was detected ten times or more. V gene TRBV10-3 combines with J gene TRBJ2-1; 8 nucleotides align to TRBD2. J lost 4 bases, V lost 0 bases, and 8 bases had no gene match. This CDR3 contains 17 residues. In germline, CDR1 is ENHRY, CDR2 SYGVKD. CDR3 coding DNA: TGTGCCATCAGTGAGTCGGAGCGGGAGTATACTTACAATGAGCAGTTCTTC. Translated, it gives CAISESEREYTYNEQFF.

This clonotype was observed many times. The chain has TRBV6-1 and TRBJ2-7; 9 bases agree with TRBD2. Germline CDR1 MNHNS, CDR2 SASEGT. Trimming at V came to 6 bases and at J to 3 bases, leaving 9 bases not matched to a gene. The CDR3 consists of 15 residues. The DNA for the CDR3 is TGTGCCAGCAGGCCCGCTAGGACTAGCGTCTACGAGCAGTACTTC. Its protein is CASRPARTSVYEQYF.

This clonotype was seen only a few times. V gene TRBV4-2 combines with J gene TRBJ2-1, with D unclear. Germline assignment: CDR1 LGHNA and CDR2 YNFKEQ. V lost 0 bases and J lost 2, with 8 bases in between. CDR3 length equals 15 residues. DNA for the CDR3: TGTGCCAGCAGCCAAGATAGGCCTACCTACAATGAGCAGTTCTTC. It codes for CASSQDRPTYNEQFF.

This clonotype was counted only a few times. The chain employs TRBV30 and TRBJ2-3; perhaps TRBD2 as D (5 bases). Germline V gene lookup returns CDR1 GTSNPN and CDR2 SVGIG (reference sequence). The V and J ends lost 3 bases and 5 bases respectively, with 9 bases between them. The CDR3 has 12 amino acids. The CDR3 loop is CAWRPGKDTQYF. CDR3 bases: TGTGCCTGGAGACCGGGAAAAGATACGCAGTATTTT.

This rearrangement joins TRBV29-1 to TRBJ2-2, with D possibly being TRBD2 (6 bases). The CDR3 spans 14 residues. From germline, CDR1 is SQVTM and CDR2 ANQGSEA. V lost 5 bases and J 7 bases, leaving 17 bases between the germline ends. As DNA, the CDR3 is TGCAGCGTTCGGGACTCGGGTAGGGTCGGGGAGCTGTTTTTT. This codes for CSVRDSGRVGELFF.

In its sample, this clonotype was seen a few times. This clone may be a read error of a much larger clone one base away. Here the CDR3 omits its conserved ending phenylalanine or tryptophan, so a read error is the likely source. The genes are TRBV28 and TRBJ2-7; 7 bases line up with TRBD2. Germline loops: CDR1 MDHEN, CDR2 SYDVKM. The V and J ends lost 6 bases and 7 bases, in that order; junction bases with no gene match: 12. The CDR3 has 14 amino acids. The CDR3 DNA sequence: TGTGCCAGCAGCACCCCGGGACTACTTGGGGAGCAGTACCTC. Translation: CASSTPGLLGEQYL.

This clonotype was recorded at least ten times. The chain carries TRBV19 and TRBJ1-2, with 9 bases aligning to TRBD1. Trimming removed 4 bases from V and 5 bases from J; junction bases left unmatched: 5. Germline V gene data show CDR1 as LNHDA and CDR2 as SQIVND (reference sequence). This CDR3 has 14 residues. This CDR3 is CASSTWTGAYGYTF. Written as DNA, the CDR3 is TGTGCCAGTAGTACCTGGACAGGGGCTTATGGCTACACCTTC. Full variable domain (remainder filled in from reference TRBV19 and TRBJ1-2): DGGITQSPKYLFRKEGQNVTLSCEQNLNHDAMYWYRQDPGQGLRLIYYSQIVNDFQKGDIAEGYSVSREKKESFPLTVTSAQKNPTAFYLCASSTWTGAYGYTFGSGTRLTVV.

There are many counts of this clonotype. V usage is TRBV27 and J usage is TRBJ1-5, with 7 bases aligning to TRBD1. The J segment lost 0 bases and the V segment lost 2 bases, leaving 13 bases of the junction unmatched. The CDR3 consists of 19 residues. Germline CDR1 is MNHEY and CDR2 is SMNVEV (reference sequence). The DNA for the CDR3 is TGTGCCAGCAGTTTACCGGACAGGACCATGACTGATAGCAATCAGCCCCAGCATTTT. It translates to CASSLPDRTMTDSNQPQHF.

The chain is built from TRBV20-1 and TRBJ2-1, with 15 nucleotides matching TRBD2. This CDR3 spans 18 amino acids. Germline values: CDR1 DFQATT, CDR2 SNEGSKA (reference sequence). J gave up 9 bases and V 4 bases, and 16 bases lay outside the gene matches. DNA for the CDR3: TGCAGTGCTACCAGGACTAGCGGGAGGGCCATAAAGGGCGGTGAGCAGTTCTTC. It yields the protein CSATRTSGRAIKGGEQFF.

This clonotype was detected many times. The chain carries TRBV28 and TRBJ2-1; TRBD1 matches at 8 bases. CDR1 is MDHEN, CDR2 SYDVKM, per germline. J gave up 0 bases and V 6 bases, and 4 bases lay outside the gene matches. The CDR3 has 15 amino acids. The CDR3 DNA reads as TGTGCCAGCAGAACAGGGGGGAGCTCCTACAATGAGCAGTTCTTC. Amino acids: CASRTGGSSYNEQFF.

This clonotype occurred once. V usage is TRBV11-2 and J usage is TRBJ1-6; 7 positions match TRBD1. Germline CDR1 reads SGHAT; CDR2 reads FQNNGV. Trimming removed 4 bases from V and 5 bases from J; junction bases left unmatched: 5. The CDR3 is made up of 15 amino acids. This chain's CDR3 is CASSSRGTDNSPLHF. Written as DNA, the CDR3 is TGTGCCAGCAGCTCCCGTGGGACAGATAATTCACCCCTCCACTTT.

The gene calls are TRBV3-1 and TRBJ2-2, with a tentative D call TRBD1 (6 bases). Between the trimmed V and J ends, which lost 3 bases and 7 bases, there was a span of 9 bases. The CDR3 has 13 residues. CDR1 is LGHDT, CDR2 YNNKEL, per germline (reference sequence). CDR3 sequence: CASSQDSLGELFF. CDR3 bases: TGTGCCAGCAGCCAGGACAGTCTCGGGGAGCTGTTTTTT.

J is TRBJ2-3 and V is TRBV29-1; D is undetermined. V was clipped by 3 bases and J by 2 bases, with 6 bases between them. The germline V gene has CDR1 SQVTM and CDR2 ANQGSEA. This CDR3 contains 12 residues. DNA for the CDR3: TGCAGCGTTGAGACCTACACAGATACGCAGTATTTT. Translated, it gives CSVETYTDTQYF.

This clonotype was seen ten or more times. V usage is TRBV7-2 and J usage is TRBJ2-7; TRBD2 might be the D (6 bases). Germline CDR1 and CDR2: SGHTA and FQGNSA. The CDR3 consists of 17 residues. Deletions cut 2 bases from V and 0 bases from J, with 17 bases between. The CDR3 loop reads CASSLKEGGTPSYEQYF. As DNA, the CDR3 is TGTGCCAGCAGCTTAAAGGAGGGCGGGACTCCCTCCTACGAGCAGTACTTC.

With respect to this clonotype: One end of the junction fails to match germline, which may point to a read error. The rearrangement joins TRBV28 to TRBJ2-1; weak D call: TRBD1 (6 bases). CDR3 length equals 14 residues. Germline V CDR1 and CDR2: MDHEN, SYDVKM. The CDR3 reads CASSFYRVGNGQFF. CDR3 coding DNA: TGTGCCAGCAGTTTCTACAGGGTGGGCAATGGGCAGTTCTTC.

Concerning this clonotype: This clone may be a read error of a much larger clone one base away. The chain has TRBV10-3 and TRBJ1-5; perhaps TRBD1 as D (6 bases). Per germline, CDR1 ENHRY and CDR2 SYGVKD. The CDR3 consists of 14 residues. The V end lost 10 bases, the J end lost 5 bases, and 18 bases lay between the germline ends. This chain's CDR3 is CATNRETRDQPQHF. The DNA of the CDR3 is TGTGCCACCAACAGGGAAACAAGGGATCAGCCCCAGCATTTT.

The J gene is TRBJ2-6, the V gene TRBV20-1, with unresolved D. Germline CDR1 reads DFQATT; CDR2 reads SNEGSKA (reference sequence). There are 14 residues in the CDR3. V shed 5 bases and J shed 0 bases, with 8 bases lying between them. In DNA form, the CDR3 reads TGCAGTGCTCCCCAGGTCTCTGGGGCCAACGTCCTGACTTTC. It translates to CSAPQVSGANVLTF.

There are many counts of this clonotype. The V gene is TRBV20-1, the J gene TRBJ1-1, with D unresolved. Germline loops: CDR1 DFQATT, CDR2 SNEGSKA (reference sequence). CDR3 length: 13 residues. Trimming cost V 1 base and J 1 base, with 7 bases left between them. The CDR3 nucleotides read TGCAGTGCTAGAGGTTCCAAGAACACTGAAGCTTTCTTT. This codes for CSARGSKNTEAFF.

This clonotype was counted a few times. This chain connects TRBV20-1 to TRBJ2-7, with D hard to call. Germline V gene lookup returns CDR1 DFQATT and CDR2 SNEGSKA (reference sequence). The ends were cut back, 2 bases at V and 6 bases at J, with 20 bases in the middle. This CDR3 region has 15 residues. The CDR3 region has the DNA TGCAGTGCTAGATTGAACATCGGAGAATCGGGCGAGCAGTACTTC. This sequence encodes CSARLNIGESGEQYF.